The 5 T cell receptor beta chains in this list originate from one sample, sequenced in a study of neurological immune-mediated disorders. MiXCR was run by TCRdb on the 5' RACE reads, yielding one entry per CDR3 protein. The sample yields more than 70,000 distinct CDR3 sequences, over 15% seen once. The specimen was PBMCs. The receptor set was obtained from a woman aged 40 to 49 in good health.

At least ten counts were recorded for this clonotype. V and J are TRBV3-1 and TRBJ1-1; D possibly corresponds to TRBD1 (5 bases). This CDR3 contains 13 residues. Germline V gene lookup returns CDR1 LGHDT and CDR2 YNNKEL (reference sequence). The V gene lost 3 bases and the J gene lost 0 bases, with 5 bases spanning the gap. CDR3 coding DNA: TGTGCCAGCAGCCAGGGACTGAACACTGAAGCTTTCTTT. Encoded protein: CASSQGLNTEAFF.

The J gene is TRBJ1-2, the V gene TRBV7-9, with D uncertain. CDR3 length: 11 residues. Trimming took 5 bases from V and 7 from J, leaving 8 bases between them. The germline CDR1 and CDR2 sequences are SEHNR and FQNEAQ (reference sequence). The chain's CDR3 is CASSTTVGYTF. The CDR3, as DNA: TGTGCCAGCAGCACAACCGTTGGCTACACCTTC.

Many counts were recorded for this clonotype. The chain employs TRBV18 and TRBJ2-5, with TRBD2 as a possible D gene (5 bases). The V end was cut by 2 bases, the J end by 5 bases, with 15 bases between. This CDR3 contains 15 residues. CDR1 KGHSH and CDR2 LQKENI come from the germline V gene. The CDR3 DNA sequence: TGTGCCAGCTCACCAGAGGCCGTGGCGGGCGAGACCCAGTACTTC. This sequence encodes CASSPEAVAGETQYF.

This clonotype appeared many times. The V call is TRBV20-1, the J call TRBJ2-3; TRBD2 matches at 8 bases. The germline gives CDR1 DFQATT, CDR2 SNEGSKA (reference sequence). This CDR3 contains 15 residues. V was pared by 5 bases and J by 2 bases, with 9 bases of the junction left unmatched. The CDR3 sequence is CSAPAGRGVTDTQYF. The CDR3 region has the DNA TGCAGTGCTCCAGCGGGGCGGGGGGTCACAGATACGCAGTATTTT.

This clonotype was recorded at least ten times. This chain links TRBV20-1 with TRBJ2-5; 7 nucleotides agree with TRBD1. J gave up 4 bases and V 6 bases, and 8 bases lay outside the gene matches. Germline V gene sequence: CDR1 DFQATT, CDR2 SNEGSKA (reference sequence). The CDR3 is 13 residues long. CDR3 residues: CSAPGTDGETQYF. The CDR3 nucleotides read TGCAGTGCCCCTGGGACAGATGGAGAGACCCAGTACTTC.